Each of the 32 T cell receptor beta chains below was sequenced from the same sample in a study of blood T cells in healthy people across ages. PCR was performed a second time for roughly 6 to 12 cycles using a sample-barcoded 5' primer and a J-beta primer mix. MiXCR, applied by TCRdb to the 5' RACE reads, yields one record per CDR3 protein. Counted here are fewer than 650,000 distinct CDR3 sequences, roughly a quarter occurring once; the ten biggest clones make up over 3.5%. The same sample was also studied in work on T cells of mothers and their children.

What was sequenced was blood. These receptor sequences come from a boy aged 2-9 years in good health.

J is TRBJ2-7 and V is TRBV7-9, with a weak D call TRBD2 (5 bases). The DNA end favors TRBJ2-1, so the J call may be wrong. CDR3 length: 13 residues. Germline V gene data show CDR1 as SEHNR and CDR2 as FQNEAQ (reference sequence). CDR3 in amino acids: CASSILAPRRQFF. CDR3 bases: TGTGCCAGCAGCATCCTAGCTCCTCGCAGACAGTTCTTC.

The chain carries TRBV20-1 and TRBJ2-5; TRBD2 matches 8 bases. Germline V gene sequence: CDR1 DFQATT, CDR2 SNEGSKA (reference sequence). This CDR3 has 15 residues. Trimming removed 2 bases from V and 5 bases from J; junction bases left unmatched: 10. The CDR3 is CSARLMAGGGETQYF. In DNA, the CDR3 is TGCAGTGCTAGATTGATGGCGGGAGGAGGGGAGACCCAGTACTTC.

The chain combines TRBV6-1 with TRBJ2-5; D may be TRBD1 (6 bases). Germline V gene sequence: CDR1 MNHNS, CDR2 SASEGT. The CDR3 totals 15 residues. The V gene lost 2 bases and the J gene lost 4 bases, with 14 bases spanning the gap. Written as DNA, the CDR3 is TGTGCCAGCAGTGAACGCCAGGGGTGGAGAGAGACCCAGTACTTC. It codes for CASSERQGWRETQYF.

The genes are TRBV20-1 and TRBJ2-3, with 8 nucleotides matching TRBD2. V was clipped by 6 bases and J by 7 bases; unmatched bases: 15. This CDR3 is 15 amino acids long. In germline, CDR1 is DFQATT, CDR2 SNEGSKA (reference sequence). CDR3 coding DNA: TGCAGTGCCCTACTCAAGGGACTAGGCATAAATACGCAGTATTTT. The encoded protein is CSALLKGLGINTQYF.

Only a few counts were recorded for this clonotype. V gene TRBV20-1 combines with J gene TRBJ2-5, with 8 bases lining up with TRBD1. The CDR3 loop spans 12 amino acids. After removal of 5 bases from V and 3 bases from J, the junction contained 2 bases not matched to a gene. Germline CDR1 and CDR2: DFQATT and SNEGSKA (reference sequence). The CDR3 is CSAYRGEETQYF. For the CDR3, the DNA is TGCAGTGCTTACAGGGGGGAAGAGACCCAGTACTTC.

V usage is TRBV6-5 and J usage is TRBJ2-5; no definite D call. The DNA end is a closer match to TRBJ2-7, so the J assignment may be wrong. The V gene's germline CDR1 is MNHEY and CDR2 SVGAGI. This CDR3 is built from 14 residues. CDR3 nucleotide sequence: TGTGCCAGCAAGGTTTTCGGGTTAAGCTACGAGCAGTACTTC. Translation gives CASKVFGLSYEQYF.

This clonotype was detected a few times. The chain links TRBV12-3 or TRBV12-4 to TRBJ1-4, with a possible D match to TRBD1 (5 bases). This CDR3 is 14 amino acids long. V was cut by 5 bases and J by 8 bases, with 15 bases left in between. CDR3 sequence reads: CASSRPFGGEKLFF. CDR3 in DNA: TGTGCCAGCAGTAGACCCTTCGGGGGGGAAAAACTGTTTTTT.

This clonotype was observed a handful of times. The chain joins TRBV7-2 to TRBJ2-7; 8 bases agree with TRBD2. CDR1 and CDR2 from the germline V gene are SGHTA and FQGNSA. The length of the CDR3 is 15 residues. The junction had 8 bases not matched to a gene; V was cut back by 4 bases and J by 3 bases. This chain's CDR3 is CASSSQGLGGYEQYF. The CDR3 DNA follows: TGTGCCAGCAGCTCACAGGGACTAGGCGGCTACGAGCAGTACTTC. Combining the CDR3 with reference TRBV7-2 and TRBJ2-7 gives the whole variable domain GAGVSQSPSNKVTEKGKDVELRCDPISGHTALYWYRQSLGQGLEFLIYFQGNSAPDKSGLPSDRFSAERTGGSVSTLTIQRTQQEDSAVYLCASSSQGLGGYEQYFGPGTRLTVT.

V gene TRBV10-3 combines with J gene TRBJ2-2; 7 bases map to TRBD1. J lost 0 bases, V lost 9 bases, and 4 bases had no gene match. This CDR3 is built from 14 residues. CDR1 is ENHRY, CDR2 SYGVKD, per germline. The CDR3 DNA sequence: TGTGCCATTCGACAGGGTCCGAACACCGGGGAGCTGTTTTTT. This codes for CAIRQGPNTGELFF.

This clonotype was recorded once. The chain carries TRBV7-6 and TRBJ2-7; D possibly corresponds to TRBD1 (5 bases). The CDR3 has 15 amino acids. Germline V gene data show CDR1 as SGHVS and CDR2 as FNYEAQ. V lost 5 bases and J 3 bases, leaving 17 bases between the germline ends. For the CDR3, the DNA is TGTGCCAGCAGCCCCCAGGGCAGGATTAGCTACGAGCAGTACTTC. Translating gives CASSPQGRISYEQYF.

This clonotype was observed a handful of times. The CDR3 DNA reads as TGTGCCAGCAGCCACCCAAGCTGGAGCCAAGAGACCCAGTACTTC. Protein: CASSHPSWSQETQYF. The chain employs TRBV3-1 and TRBJ2-5; D remains ambiguous. The germline V gene encodes CDR1 LGHDT and CDR2 YNNKEL (reference sequence). The CDR3 totals 15 residues. V was cut by 3 bases and J by 1 base, with 12 bases left in between.

Here the CDR3 reads CAISDDGGRRYTF. The CDR3 DNA reads as TGTGCCATCAGTGATGATGGGGGGCGTCGCTACACCTTC. V is TRBV10-3 and J is TRBJ1-2; a weak D match, TRBD1 (6 bases). This CDR3 comprises 13 residues. Germline-derived CDR1 and CDR2 are ENHRY and SYGVKD. Trimming cost V 3 bases and J 9 bases, with 14 bases left between them.

V is TRBV27 and J is TRBJ2-5; either TRBD1 or TRBD2 may supply D (6 bases each). Looked up from germline, CDR1 is MNHEY and CDR2 is SMNVEV (reference sequence). This CDR3 has 16 residues. V gave up 8 bases and J gave up 0 bases, with 19 bases separating them. In DNA form, the CDR3 reads TGTGCCAGCCGTCCCGTACGAGGGGGGAACCAAGAGACCCAGTACTTC. Translation gives CASRPVRGGNQETQYF.

This clonotype was seen only a few times. The chain employs TRBV23-1 and TRBJ2-5; D is undetermined. TRBV23-1 is flagged as an ORF with uncertain function. V was cut by 1 base and J by 3 bases, with 9 bases left in between. There are 14 residues in the CDR3. CDR3 nucleotide sequence: TGCGCCAGCAGTCAATTCGCCTATAAAGAGACCCAGTACTTC. Its translation: CASSQFAYKETQYF.

The V and J genes are TRBV6-2 or TRBV6-3 and TRBJ2-1, with 10 nucleotides matching TRBD2. CDR1 is MNHEY, CDR2 SVGEGT, per germline. V was pared by 5 bases and J by 8 bases, with 12 bases of the junction left unmatched. The CDR3 has 16 amino acids. The CDR3 here is CASSTPGLARVHEQFF. The CDR3 bases are TGTGCCAGCAGTACGCCGGGACTAGCGAGAGTCCATGAGCAGTTCTTC.

The rearrangement joins TRBV2 to TRBJ1-2; a possible D gene is TRBD1 (5 bases). The CDR3 loop spans 13 amino acids. Germline V gene sequence: CDR1 SNHLY, CDR2 FYNNEI. Trimming took off 7 bases at V and 7 bases at J, with 16 bases between the two ends. Written as DNA, the CDR3 is TGTGCCAGCACTGAGACAGCCTACCCTGGCTACACCTTC. Encoded protein: CASTETAYPGYTF.

The rearrangement links TRBV28 to TRBJ2-7; D is uncertain. The germline CDR1 and CDR2 sequences are MDHEN and SYDVKM. This CDR3 is 12 amino acids long. V lost 3 bases and J 7 bases, leaving 10 bases between the germline ends. The DNA for the CDR3 is TGTGCCAGCAGTTTGTCGGTTGGTGAGCAGTACTTC. Its translation: CASSLSVGEQYF.

This sequence joins TRBV4-3 and TRBJ2-1, with 11 bases that match TRBD2. Germline trimming cut 0 bases from V and 6 bases from J; bases unmatched to any gene: 13. This CDR3 is built from 19 residues. Germline CDR1 is LGHNA and CDR2 is YSLEER. This chain's CDR3 is CASSQDKRRASGRTNEQFF. The CDR3 DNA sequence: TGCGCCAGCAGCCAAGATAAAAGACGCGCTAGCGGGAGGACCAATGAGCAGTTCTTC.

This clonotype was seen more than once but under ten times. The J gene is TRBJ2-3, the V gene TRBV30; no reliable D call. Germline CDR1 reads GTSNPN; CDR2 reads SVGIG (reference sequence). V lost 2 bases and J 4 bases, leaving 10 bases between the germline ends. There are 13 residues in the CDR3. This CDR3 reads CAWSTQAADTQYF. As DNA, the CDR3 is TGTGCCTGGAGTACCCAGGCTGCAGATACGCAGTATTTT. Complete variable domain (other parts from reference TRBV30 and TRBJ2-3): SQTIHQWPATLVQPVGSPLSLECTVEGTSNPNLYWYRQAAGRGLQLLFYSVGIGQISSEVPQNLSASRPQDRQFILSSKKLLLSDSGFYLCAWSTQAADTQYFGPGTRLTVL.

The chain recombines TRBV21-1 with TRBJ2-6; the DNA was not used to check the table's D call, TRBD1. TRBV21-1 is an annotated pseudogene. The CDR3 loop spans 19 amino acids. The CDR3 is CASSKRDTGDFPGANVLTF. CDR3 coding DNA: TGTGCCAGCAGCAAAAGGGATACAGGGGACTTTCCTGGGGCCAACGTCCTGACTTTC.

The chain uses TRBV5-1 and TRBJ1-2, with TRBD1 matching 9 bases. This CDR3 has 15 amino acids. V was clipped by 4 bases and J by 6 bases; unmatched bases: 10. Germline V lookup: CDR1 SGHRS, CDR2 YFSETQ. The CDR3 DNA follows: TGCGCCAGCAGCCGCCGGGACAGGGCGGGCAATGGCTACACCTTC. This codes for CASSRRDRAGNGYTF.

The chain is built from TRBV10-2 and TRBJ2-3, with D perhaps matching TRBD2 (7 bases). The V end was cut by 2 bases, the J end by 4 bases, with 22 bases between. CDR3 length equals 18 residues. Germline V CDR1 and CDR2: WSHSY, SAAADI. The CDR3 loop reads CASSEDVLSGGLADTQYF. DNA of the CDR3: TGCGCCAGCAGTGAGGACGTGCTGTCGGGGGGCCTAGCAGATACGCAGTATTTT.

This clonotype came up a few times. This sequence joins TRBV3-1 and TRBJ2-2, with a possible D match to TRBD2 (6 bases). The CDR3 covers 14 residues. V was trimmed by 3 bases and J by 6 bases, leaving 11 bases between them. Germline V gene lookup returns CDR1 LGHDT and CDR2 YNNKEL (reference sequence). For the CDR3, the DNA is TGTGCCAGCAGCCAGGGGACGGGGGCCGGGGAGCTGTTTTTT. Translating it yields CASSQGTGAGELFF.

The chain recombines TRBV7-6 with TRBJ2-7; D gene uncertain. The V end was cut by 2 bases, the J end by 3 bases, with 11 bases between. CDR1 is SGHVS, CDR2 FNYEAQ, per germline. The CDR3 covers 14 residues. The CDR3 nucleotides are TGTGCCAGCAGCTTATATGGTCGGAACTACGAGCAGTACTTC. Translated: CASSLYGRNYEQYF.

The table lists this clonotype with a few counts. The rearrangement joins TRBV7-2 to TRBJ2-5; D is possibly TRBD1 (6 bases). The CDR3 has 15 residues. V shed 2 bases and J shed 4 bases, with 14 bases lying between them. Germline assignment: CDR1 SGHTA and CDR2 FQGNSA. The CDR3 here is CASSLMGRGSETQYF. DNA of the CDR3: TGTGCCAGCAGCTTAATGGGCAGGGGCTCAGAGACCCAGTACTTC. The whole variable domain, remainder taken from reference TRBV7-2 and TRBJ2-5, is GAGVSQSPSNKVTEKGKDVELRCDPISGHTALYWYRQSLGQGLEFLIYFQGNSAPDKSGLPSDRFSAERTGGSVSTLTIQRTQQEDSAVYLCASSLMGRGSETQYFGPGTRLLVL.

The chain employs TRBV28 and TRBJ1-5, with D tentatively TRBD1 (6 bases). The V gene lost 3 bases and the J gene lost 3 bases, with 30 bases spanning the gap. Germline values: CDR1 MDHEN, CDR2 SYDVKM. The CDR3 extends over 21 amino acids. CDR3 DNA: TGTGCCAGCAGTTTGTGGGGACAATACGGGGGACCGGCCAGGGTCAATCAGCCCCAGCATTTT. It codes for CASSLWGQYGGPARVNQPQHF.

This clonotype was counted only a few times. The chain carries TRBV15 and TRBJ2-5, with 7 bases matching TRBD1. The last part of the DNA fits TRBJ2-7 better; the J call may be wrong. The CDR3 runs to 16 residues. Per the germline V gene, CDR1 is LNHNV and CDR2 is YYDKDF (reference sequence). CDR3: CATSRGRGGFVYEQYF. CDR3 DNA sequence: TGTGCCACCAGCAGAGGGAGAGGGGGCTTCGTCTACGAGCAGTACTTC.

This clonotype was observed a few times. This chain joins TRBV29-1 and TRBJ2-5; tentative D call: TRBD2 (6 bases). Matching the DNA end better, TRBJ2-1 makes the J call doubtful. This CDR3 has 15 amino acids. Germline V lookup: CDR1 SQVTM, CDR2 ANQGSEA. The CDR3 DNA is TGCAGCGGCGAGCCGGAACGCGGGACCCTCGGTGAGCAGTTCTTC. Protein sequence: CSGEPERGTLGEQFF.

V and J are TRBV20-1 and TRBJ2-2; D tentatively fits TRBD1 or TRBD2 (5 bases each). CDR1 is DFQATT and CDR2 is SNEGSKA in the germline V gene (reference sequence). The CDR3 has 16 amino acids. Trimming removed 5 bases at V and 3 bases at J, with 19 bases between. CDR3 region: CSAPELSGTHTGELFF. For the CDR3, the DNA is TGCAGTGCTCCTGAACTATCCGGGACCCACACCGGGGAGCTGTTTTTT.

The table lists this clonotype with a few counts. The chain combines TRBV14 with TRBJ2-6; either TRBD1 or TRBD2 may fit D (6 bases each). This CDR3 region has 16 residues. V shed 1 base and J shed 4 bases, with 11 bases lying between them. Germline lookup yields CDR1 SGHDN and CDR2 FVKESK. The CDR3 here is CASSQVGGPGANVLTF. CDR3 coding DNA: TGTGCCAGCAGCCAAGTCGGGGGCCCCGGGGCCAACGTCCTGACTTTC.

This clonotype was detected a few times. The chain uses TRBV10-3 and TRBJ2-5, with D possibly TRBD2 on 5 matching bases. V gave up 0 bases and J gave up 5 bases, with 10 bases separating them. The CDR3 is made up of 14 amino acids. Germline CDR1 is ENHRY and CDR2 is SYGVKD. Here the CDR3 reads CAISESTRGETQYF. Here the CDR3 DNA reads TGTGCCATCAGTGAGTCGACTCGAGGGGAGACCCAGTACTTC.

The chain uses TRBV30 and TRBJ2-2; D is unresolved. The germline V gene has CDR1 GTSNPN and CDR2 SVGIG (reference sequence). The CDR3 length is 14 residues. Trimming removed 5 bases from V and 6 bases from J, with 16 bases in between. CDR3 sequence: CAWDPAVASGELFF. For the CDR3, the DNA is TGTGCCTGGGATCCGGCAGTAGCATCCGGGGAGCTGTTTTTT.